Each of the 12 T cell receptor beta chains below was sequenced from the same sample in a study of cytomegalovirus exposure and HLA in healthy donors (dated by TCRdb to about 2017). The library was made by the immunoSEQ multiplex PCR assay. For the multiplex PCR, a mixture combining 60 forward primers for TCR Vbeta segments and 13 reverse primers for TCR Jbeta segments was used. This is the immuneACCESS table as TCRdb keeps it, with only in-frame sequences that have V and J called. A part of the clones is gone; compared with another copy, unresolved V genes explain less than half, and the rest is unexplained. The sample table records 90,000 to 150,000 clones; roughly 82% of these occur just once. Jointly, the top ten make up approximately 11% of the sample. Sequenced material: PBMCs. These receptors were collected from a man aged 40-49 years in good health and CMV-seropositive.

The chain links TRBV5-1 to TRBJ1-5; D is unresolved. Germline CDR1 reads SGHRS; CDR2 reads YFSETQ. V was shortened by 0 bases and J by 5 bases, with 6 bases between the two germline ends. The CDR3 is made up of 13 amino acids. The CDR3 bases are TGCGCCAGCAGCTTGGTACCAGATCAGCCCCAGCATTTT. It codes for CASSLVPDQPQHF.

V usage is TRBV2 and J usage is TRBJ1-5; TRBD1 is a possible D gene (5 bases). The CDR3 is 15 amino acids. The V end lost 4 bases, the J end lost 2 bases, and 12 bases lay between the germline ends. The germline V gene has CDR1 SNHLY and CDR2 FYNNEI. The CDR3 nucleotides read TGTGCCAGCAGTGGGCCGGGGGAGGGCAATCAGCCCCAGCATTTT. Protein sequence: CASSGPGEGNQPQHF.

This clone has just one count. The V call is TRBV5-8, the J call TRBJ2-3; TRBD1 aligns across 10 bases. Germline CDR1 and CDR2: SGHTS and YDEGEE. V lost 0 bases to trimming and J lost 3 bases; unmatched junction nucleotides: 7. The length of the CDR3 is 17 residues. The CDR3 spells CASSLGRQGARTDTQYF. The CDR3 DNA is TGTGCCAGCAGCTTGGGGCGACAGGGGGCGAGGACAGATACGCAGTATTTT.

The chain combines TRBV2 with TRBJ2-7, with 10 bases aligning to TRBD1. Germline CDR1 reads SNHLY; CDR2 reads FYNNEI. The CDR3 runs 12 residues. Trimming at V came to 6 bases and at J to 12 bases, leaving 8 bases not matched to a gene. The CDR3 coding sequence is TGTGCCAGCAGCAGGGACAGGGGTTCTCTGTACTTC. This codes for CASSRDRGSLYF.

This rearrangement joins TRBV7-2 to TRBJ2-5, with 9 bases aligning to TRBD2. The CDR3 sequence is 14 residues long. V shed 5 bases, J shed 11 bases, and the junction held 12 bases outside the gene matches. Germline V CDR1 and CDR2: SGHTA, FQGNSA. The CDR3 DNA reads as TGTGCCAGCAGCCTCTCTAGCGGGGTAAGGGAGCAGTACTTC. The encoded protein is CASSLSSGVREQYF.

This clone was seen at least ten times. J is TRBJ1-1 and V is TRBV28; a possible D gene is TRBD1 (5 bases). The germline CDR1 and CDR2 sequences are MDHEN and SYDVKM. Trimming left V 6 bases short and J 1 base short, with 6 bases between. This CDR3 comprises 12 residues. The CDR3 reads CASSQGNTEAFF. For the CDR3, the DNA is TGTGCCAGCAGCCAGGGGAACACTGAAGCTTTCTTT.

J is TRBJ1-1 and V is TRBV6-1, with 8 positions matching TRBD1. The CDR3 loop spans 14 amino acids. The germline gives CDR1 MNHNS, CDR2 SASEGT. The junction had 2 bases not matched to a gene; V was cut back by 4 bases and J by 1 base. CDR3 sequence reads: CASSVGQENTEAFF. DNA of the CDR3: TGTGCCAGCAGTGTGGGACAGGAGAACACTGAAGCTTTCTTT.

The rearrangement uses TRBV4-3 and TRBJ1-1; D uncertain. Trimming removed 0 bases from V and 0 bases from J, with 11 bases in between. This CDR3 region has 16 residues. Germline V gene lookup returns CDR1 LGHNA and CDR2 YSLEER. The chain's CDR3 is CASSQDGSVMNTEAFF. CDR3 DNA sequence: TGCGCCAGCAGCCAAGATGGTTCGGTAATGAACACTGAAGCTTTCTTT.

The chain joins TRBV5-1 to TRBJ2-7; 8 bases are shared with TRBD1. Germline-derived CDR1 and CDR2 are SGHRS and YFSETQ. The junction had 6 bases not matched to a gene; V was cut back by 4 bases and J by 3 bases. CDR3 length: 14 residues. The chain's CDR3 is CASSRDRSIYEQYF. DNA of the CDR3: TGCGCCAGCAGCCGGGACAGGTCGATCTACGAGCAGTACTTC.

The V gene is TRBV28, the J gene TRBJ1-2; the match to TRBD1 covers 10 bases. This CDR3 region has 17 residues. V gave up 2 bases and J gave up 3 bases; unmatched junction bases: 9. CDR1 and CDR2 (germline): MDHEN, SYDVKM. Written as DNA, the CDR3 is TGTGCCAGCAGTTTAGAGTTGGGACAGGGGACTTACTATGGCTACACCTTC. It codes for CASSLELGQGTYYGYTF.

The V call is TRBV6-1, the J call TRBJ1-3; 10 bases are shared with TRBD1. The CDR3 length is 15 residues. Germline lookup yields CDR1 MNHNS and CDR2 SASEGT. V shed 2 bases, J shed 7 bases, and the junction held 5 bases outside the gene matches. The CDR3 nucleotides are TGTGCCAGCAGTGAACCGGGACAGGGGTTGAACACCATATATTTT. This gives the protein CASSEPGQGLNTIYF.

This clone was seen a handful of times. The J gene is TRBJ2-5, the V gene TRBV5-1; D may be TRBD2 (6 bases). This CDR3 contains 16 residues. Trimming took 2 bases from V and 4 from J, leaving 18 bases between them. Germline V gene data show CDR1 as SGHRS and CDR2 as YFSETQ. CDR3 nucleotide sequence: TGCGCCAGCAGCTTTTTATCGGCGGCGGGACCAGAGACCCAGTACTTC. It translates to CASSFLSAAGPETQYF.